This entry is about one T cell receptor beta chain. Its antigen is not known. This sample includes further DNA sequences coding for the same CDR3. These data come from a study of beta chain features in type 1 diabetes. CDR1 is MGHRA and CDR2 is YSYEKL in the germline V gene. The V gene end was trimmed by 2 bases and the J gene end by 3 bases; junction bases not matched to a gene: 3. The CDR3 sequence is 14 residues long. Cell sorting via CD45RO/CCR7/CD25/CD127/CD95/CD27 was performed to obtain CD4+ naive, central memory, regulatory and stem cell-like memory cells. Study-wide results and caveats: A closer apparent resemblance between naive, central memory and Treg TCRB repertoires was seen in patients than in healthy donors.

The entirety of the isolated RNA underwent reverse transcription, so expressed TCRB transcripts were sequenced. The assay was immunoSEQ multiplex PCR, and TCRdb's table has in-frame clones only and misses some. The table lists hundreds of thousands of clones, 15% to 20% of them singletons. The chain is built from TRBV4-1 and TRBJ2-7, with 8 bases lining up with TRBD1. The sequencing input was naive CD4+ T cells from blood. The TCR was taken from a young woman in good health. CDR3 sequence: CASSQPGQGYEQYF. The CDR3 DNA follows: TGCGCCAGCAGCCAACCAGGACAGGGCTACGAGCAGTACTTC.